This T cell receptor (beta chain) stems from a study of blood T cell repertoires in COVID-19. Study information: Both acute and convalescent COVID-19 samples were obtained from the United States, Italy and Spain. T cells, B-cell-depleted T cells, or PBMCs supplied cDNA or gDNA.

As originally analysed: Cell counts per sample came from amplifying reference gene primers. The method was immunoSEQ multiplex PCR; TCRdb's version includes in-frame clones alone and lacks a portion of them. That table supplies the V and J calls and clone size; D and trimming were determined from the DNA. The sample consists of some 400,000 clones, 70% to 90% of them appearing once. The germline CDR1 and CDR2 sequences are LGHDT and YNNKEL (reference sequence). V was trimmed by 1 base and J by 4 bases, leaving 16 bases between them. The CDR3 runs 16 residues. The specimen sequenced was peripheral blood. This TCR was recovered from a human donor in a cohort sampled during active COVID-19. The rearrangement joins TRBV3-1 (or the pseudogene TRBV3-2) to TRBJ1-1; D uncertain. The CDR3 coding sequence is TGTGCCAGCAGCCAAGTATGGGGAGGCCAAGGCACTGAAGCTTTCTTT. Protein sequence: CASSQVWGGQGTEAFF.